The clone carrying this T cell receptor beta chain was recorded at least ten times. This entry is derived from a study of response to subunit inactivated influenza vaccine. TCRdb re-called the RT-PCR reads with MiXCR, one entry per CDR3 protein. The table shows more than 150,000 distinct CDR3 sequences, with around 9% occurring only once. V trimming: 2 bases; J trimming: 9 bases; junction bases outside the gene matches: 7. The CDR3 sequence is 14 residues long. Germline CDR1 and CDR2: SQVTM and ANQGSEA. The V gene is TRBV29-1, the J gene TRBJ2-1; 10 bases map to TRBD2. The sequence derives from a man aged 50-60 years who received an inactivated influenza vaccine. The sample was non-naive T cells sorted from PBMCs, taken on the day of vaccination. CDR3 in DNA: TGCAGCGTTGAAACGCTAGCGGGAGTTGGTGAGCAGTTCTTC. The encoded protein is CSVETLAGVGEQFF.